This record concerns one TCR beta chain sequence. What antigen it recognizes has not been identified. Base qualities were left out, and no much larger clone turns up one base away. The collaborating institutions used their own protocols to collect whole blood in K2EDTA tubes. Collaborator samples were shipped for TCRbeta analysis as frozen whole blood, isolated PBMCs, or DNA extracted from either sample type. This sample is drawn from a study of blood T cell repertoires in COVID-19 (dated by TCRdb to the early 2020s). For context, the study as a whole: The collaborator samples originated in the United States, Italy and Spain and spanned the acute and convalescent phases of COVID-19. The prospective study material was composed of cDNA or gDNA derived from T cells, B-cell-depleted T cells, or PBMCs. Subjects who had been exposed to COVID-19, were actively infected with it, or had recovered from it provided the deeply sampled blood TCRbeta repertoires that made up the dataset. A freely available public database, intended as a resource for researchers studying the immune response to SARS-CoV-2, is where the repertoires were released. The samples were drawn from two sources: the first 160 participants of the ongoing ImmuneRACE study, and 1,000 to 1,500 subjects contributed by 6 global collaborators. Sample metadata almost always included a de-identified subject ID, COVID-19 status, age in years and sex. HLA class I and class II types, where available, came from metadata supplied by the sample provider rather than from assay-based typing. General conclusions and limits of the study: The quantity of clinical and demographic metadata differed by source and by participant and was supplied without curation.

The CDR3 sequence holds 14 residues, the cysteine and phenylalanine included. Here the CDR3 DNA is all that survives: 42 bases in frame from base 1. For CDR1 and CDR2, the germline V gene lists MGHRA and YSYEKL. Here V drops 6 bases and J drops 5 bases, and the junction holds 8 bases not matched to any gene. TCRbeta CDR3 regions were amplified from genomic DNA by means of the immunoSEQ Assay, a bias-controlled multiplex PCR. In the source study's methods: The number of nucleated cells in each sample was estimated from the amplification of reference gene primers within the assay. To quantify the absolute abundance of each unique TCRbeta CDR3 rearrangement, sequence reads were collapsed and filtered. For each sample, productive Simpson clonality was calculated as the square root of Simpson's diversity index across productive rearrangements. Drawn from immuneACCESS, this table holds only the in-frame rearrangements with V and J called that TCRdb kept. Clones are partly lost; checked studies trace under half to an unresolved V gene and leave the rest unexplained. The V and J calls and clone size were taken over from that table, and D and trimming were inferred from the DNA. This sample comprises 100,000 or so clones, about 86% of them detected only once. The ten largest clones capture roughly 7.2% of the sample.

The source material was peripheral blood. This sequence originates from a man in his 60s with acute or convalescent COVID-19. The rearrangement combines TRBV4-1 with TRBJ2-3, with 7 bases in between that match TRBD2. The nucleotides are TGCGCCAGCAGGCGGCAGCGGGGAGAAGATACGCAGTATTTT. It encodes CASRRQRGEDTQYF.